This entry is about one T cell receptor (beta chain). Its antigen is undetermined. Amplification used 60 Vbeta primers and 13 Jbeta primers. Method: immunoSEQ multiplex PCR; TCRdb's copy keeps in-frame clones and lacks some. The sample carries around 130,000 clones, 80% recorded once. The sample comes from a study of cytomegalovirus exposure and HLA in healthy donors. Germline V lookup: CDR1 SGHTA, CDR2 FQGNSA. This CDR3 spans 14 amino acids. With V trimmed by 3 bases and J by 10 bases, 9 bases remained unmatched. Overall study findings and caveats: Accurate prediction of HLA-A and HLA-B alleles (for most subjects) was reportedly achieved from TCR beta sequences.

V is TRBV7-2 and J is TRBJ2-1; 7 nucleotides agree with TRBD2. Sequenced sample: PBMCs. This sequence was found in a woman aged 35 to 49 in good health and CMV-seronegative. CDR3 sequence reads: CASSFTEGTTEQFF. The CDR3 DNA sequence: TGTGCCAGCAGCTTCACCGAGGGGACTACCGAGCAGTTCTTC. Drawing the rest from reference TRBV7-2 and TRBJ2-1, the complete variable domain is GAGVSQSPSNKVTEKGKDVELRCDPISGHTALYWYRQSLGQGLEFLIYFQGNSAPDKSGLPSDRFSAERTGGSVSTLTIQRTQQEDSAVYLCASSFTEGTTEQFFGPGTRLTVL.